The present TCR beta chain was sequenced within a study of cytomegalovirus exposure and HLA in healthy donors. The count of this clone is one. Its cognate antigen is unknown. Study findings and constraints: Exclusion applied to some V segments, including TRBV6-2 and TRBV6-3, as they were indistinguishable.

CDR3 length equals 16 residues. This PCR relied on a set of 60 Vbeta primers and 13 Jbeta primers. Data came from immunoSEQ multiplex PCR; TCRdb stores just in-frame clones and leaves some out. The table has about 40,000 clones, around half seen once. The genes are TRBV21-1 and TRBJ1-5. TRBV21-1 is listed as a pseudogene. The sequenced sample was PBMCs. The TCR comes from a human donor in good health. The CDR3 DNA reads as TGTGCCAGCAGCAAAGCGAAACGAGTCCGGGGACAGCCCCAGCATTTT. The encoded protein is CASSKAKRVRGQPQHF.